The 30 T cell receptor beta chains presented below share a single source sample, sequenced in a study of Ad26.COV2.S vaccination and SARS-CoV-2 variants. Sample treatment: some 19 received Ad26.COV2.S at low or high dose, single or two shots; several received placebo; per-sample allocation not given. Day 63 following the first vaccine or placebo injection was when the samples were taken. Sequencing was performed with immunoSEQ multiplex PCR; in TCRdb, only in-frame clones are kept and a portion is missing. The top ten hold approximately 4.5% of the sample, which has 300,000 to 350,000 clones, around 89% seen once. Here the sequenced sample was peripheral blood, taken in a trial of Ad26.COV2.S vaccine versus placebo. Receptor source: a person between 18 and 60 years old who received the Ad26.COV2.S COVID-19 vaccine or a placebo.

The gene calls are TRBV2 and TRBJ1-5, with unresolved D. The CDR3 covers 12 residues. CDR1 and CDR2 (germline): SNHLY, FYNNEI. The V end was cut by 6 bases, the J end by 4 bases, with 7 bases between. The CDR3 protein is CASRVGNQPQHF. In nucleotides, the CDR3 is TGTGCCAGCAGGGTAGGAAATCAGCCCCAGCATTTT.

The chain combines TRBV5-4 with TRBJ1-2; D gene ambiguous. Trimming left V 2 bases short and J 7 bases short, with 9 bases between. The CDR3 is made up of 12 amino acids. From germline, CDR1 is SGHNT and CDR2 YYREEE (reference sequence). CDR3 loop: CASSFGRSGYTF. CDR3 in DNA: TGTGCCAGCAGCTTTGGACGCAGTGGCTACACCTTC.

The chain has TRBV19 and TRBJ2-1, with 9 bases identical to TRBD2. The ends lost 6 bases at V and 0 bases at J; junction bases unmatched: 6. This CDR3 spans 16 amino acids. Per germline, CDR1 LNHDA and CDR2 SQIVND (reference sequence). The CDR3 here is CASSAAGGSSYNEQFF. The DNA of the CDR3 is TGTGCCAGTAGCGCGGCGGGGGGGAGCTCCTACAATGAGCAGTTCTTC.

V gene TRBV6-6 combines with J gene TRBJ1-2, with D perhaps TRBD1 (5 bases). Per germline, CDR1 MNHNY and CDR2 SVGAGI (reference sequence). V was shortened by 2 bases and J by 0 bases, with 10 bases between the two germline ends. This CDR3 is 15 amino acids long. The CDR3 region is CASSYHQGSNYGYTF. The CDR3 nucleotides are TGTGCCAGCAGTTACCATCAGGGCTCTAACTATGGCTACACCTTC.

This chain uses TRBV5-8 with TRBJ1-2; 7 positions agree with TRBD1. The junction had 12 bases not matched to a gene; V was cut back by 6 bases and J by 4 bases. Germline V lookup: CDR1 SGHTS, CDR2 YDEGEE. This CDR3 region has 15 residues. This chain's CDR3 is CASTLGQVWGYGYTF. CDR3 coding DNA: TGTGCCAGCACCCTCGGACAGGTTTGGGGCTATGGCTACACCTTC. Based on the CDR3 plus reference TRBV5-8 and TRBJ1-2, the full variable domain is EAGVTQSPTHLIKTRGQQATLRCSPISGHTSVYWYQQALGLGLQFLLWYDEGEERNRGNFPPRFSGRQFPNYSSELNVNALELEDSALYLCASTLGQVWGYGYTFGSGTRLTVV.

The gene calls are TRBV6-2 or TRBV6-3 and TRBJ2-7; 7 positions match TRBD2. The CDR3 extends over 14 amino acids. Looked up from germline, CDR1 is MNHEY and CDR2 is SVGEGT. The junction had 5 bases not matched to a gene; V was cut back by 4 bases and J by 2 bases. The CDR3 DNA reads TGTGCCAGCAGTTCTATCGGGACTACCTACGAGCAGTACTTC. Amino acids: CASSSIGTTYEQYF.

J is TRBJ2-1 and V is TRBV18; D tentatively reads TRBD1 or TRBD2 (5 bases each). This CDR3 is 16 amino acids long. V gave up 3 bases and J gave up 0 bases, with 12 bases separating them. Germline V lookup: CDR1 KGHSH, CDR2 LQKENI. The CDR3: CASSPEDTLSYNEQFF. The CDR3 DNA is TGTGCCAGCTCACCGGAGGACACCCTCTCCTACAATGAGCAGTTCTTC. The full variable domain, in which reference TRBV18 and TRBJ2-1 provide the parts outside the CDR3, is NAGVMQNPRHLVRRRGQEARLRCSPMKGHSHVYWYRQLPEEGLKFMVYLQKENIIDESGMPKERFSAEFPKEGPSILRIQQVVRGDSAAYFCASSPEDTLSYNEQFFGPGTRLTVL.

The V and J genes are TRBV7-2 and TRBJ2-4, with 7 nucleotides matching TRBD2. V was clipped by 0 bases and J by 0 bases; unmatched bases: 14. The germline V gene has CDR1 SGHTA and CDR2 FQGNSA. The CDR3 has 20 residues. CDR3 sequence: CASSLARTPGGGLAKNIQYF. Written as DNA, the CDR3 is TGTGCCAGCAGCTTAGCGCGAACTCCCGGCGGGGGTCTAGCCAAAAACATTCAGTACTTC.

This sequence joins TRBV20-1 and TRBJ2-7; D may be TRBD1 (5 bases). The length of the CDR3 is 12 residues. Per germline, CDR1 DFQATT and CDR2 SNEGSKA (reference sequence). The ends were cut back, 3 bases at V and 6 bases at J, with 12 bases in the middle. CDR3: CSASTIGAEQYF. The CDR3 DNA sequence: TGCAGTGCTAGTACTATAGGGGCCGAGCAGTACTTC.

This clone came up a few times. CDR3: CASSPGQEYQPQHF. CDR3 nucleotide sequence: TGTGCCAGCTCGCCAGGACAGGAGTATCAGCCCCAGCATTTT. The V and J genes are TRBV18 and TRBJ1-5, with 7 bases lining up with TRBD1. Per the germline V gene, CDR1 is KGHSH and CDR2 is LQKENI. The CDR3 is made up of 14 amino acids. V was pared by 6 bases and J by 5 bases, with 7 bases of the junction left unmatched. The entire variable domain, with the rest obtained from reference TRBV18 and TRBJ1-5, is as follows: NAGVMQNPRHLVRRRGQEARLRCSPMKGHSHVYWYRQLPEEGLKFMVYLQKENIIDESGMPKERFSAEFPKEGPSILRIQQVVRGDSAAYFCASSPGQEYQPQHFGDGTRLSIL.

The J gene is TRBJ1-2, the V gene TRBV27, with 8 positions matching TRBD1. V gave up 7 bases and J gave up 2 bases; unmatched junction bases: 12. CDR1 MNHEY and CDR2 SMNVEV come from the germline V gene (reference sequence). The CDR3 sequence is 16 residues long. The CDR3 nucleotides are TGTGCCAGCAAAGGAGCCTGGACAGGGCAGAACTATGGCTACACCTTC. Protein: CASKGAWTGQNYGYTF.

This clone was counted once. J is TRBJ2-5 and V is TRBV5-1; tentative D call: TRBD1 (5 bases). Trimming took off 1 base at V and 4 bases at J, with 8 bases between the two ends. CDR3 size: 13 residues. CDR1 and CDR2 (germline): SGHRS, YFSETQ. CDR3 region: CASSLRQRETQYF. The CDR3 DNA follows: TGCGCCAGCAGCTTGAGACAGCGAGAGACCCAGTACTTC.

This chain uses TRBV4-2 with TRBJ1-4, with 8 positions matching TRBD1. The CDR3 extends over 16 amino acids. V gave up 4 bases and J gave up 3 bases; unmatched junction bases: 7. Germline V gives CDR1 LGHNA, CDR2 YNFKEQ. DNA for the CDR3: TGTGCCAGCAGCCTTCTAGGACAGGGATCTAATGAAAAACTGTTTTTT. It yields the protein CASSLLGQGSNEKLFF.

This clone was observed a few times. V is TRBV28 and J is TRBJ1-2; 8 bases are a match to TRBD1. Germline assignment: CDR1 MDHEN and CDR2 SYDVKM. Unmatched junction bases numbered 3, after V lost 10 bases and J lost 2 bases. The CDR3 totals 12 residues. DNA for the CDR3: TGTGCCATAAGACAGGGGAACTATGGCTACACCTTC. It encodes CAIRQGNYGYTF.

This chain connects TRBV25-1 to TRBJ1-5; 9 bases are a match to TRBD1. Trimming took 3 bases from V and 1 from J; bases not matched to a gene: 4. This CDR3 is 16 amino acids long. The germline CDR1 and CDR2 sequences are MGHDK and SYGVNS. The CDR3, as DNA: TGTGCCAGCAGTGATAATACAGGGGGCAGCAATCAGCCCCAGCATTTT. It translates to CASSDNTGGSNQPQHF.

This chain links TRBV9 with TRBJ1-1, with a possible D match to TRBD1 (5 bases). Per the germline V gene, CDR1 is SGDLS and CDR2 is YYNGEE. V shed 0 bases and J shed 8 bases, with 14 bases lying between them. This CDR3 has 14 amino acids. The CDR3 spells CASSVAGHSGEAFF. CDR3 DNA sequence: TGTGCCAGCAGCGTAGCTGGACATTCTGGAGAAGCTTTCTTT.

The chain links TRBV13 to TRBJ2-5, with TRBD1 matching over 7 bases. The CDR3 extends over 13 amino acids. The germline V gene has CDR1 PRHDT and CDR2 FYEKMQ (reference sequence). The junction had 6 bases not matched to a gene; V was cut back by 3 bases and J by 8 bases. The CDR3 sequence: CASSFGQDPTQYF. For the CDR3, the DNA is TGTGCCAGCAGCTTCGGACAGGACCCTACCCAGTACTTC.

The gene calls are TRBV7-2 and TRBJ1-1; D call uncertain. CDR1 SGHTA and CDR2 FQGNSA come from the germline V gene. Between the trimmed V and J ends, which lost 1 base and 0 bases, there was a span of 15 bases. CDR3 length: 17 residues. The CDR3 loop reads CASSLDGLALMNTEAFF. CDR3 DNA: TGTGCCAGCAGCTTAGACGGTCTAGCCCTCATGAACACTGAAGCTTTCTTT.

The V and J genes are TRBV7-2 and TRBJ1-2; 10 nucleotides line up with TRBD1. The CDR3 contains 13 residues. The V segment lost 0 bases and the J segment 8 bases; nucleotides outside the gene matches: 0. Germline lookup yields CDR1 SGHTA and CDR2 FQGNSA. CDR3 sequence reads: CASSLAGQGGYTF. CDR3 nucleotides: TGTGCCAGCAGCTTAGCGGGACAGGGGGGCTACACCTTC.

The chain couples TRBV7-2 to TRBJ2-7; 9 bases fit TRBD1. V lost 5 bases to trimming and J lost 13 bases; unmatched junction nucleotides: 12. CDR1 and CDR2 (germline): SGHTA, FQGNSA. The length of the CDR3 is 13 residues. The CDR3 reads CASSQDRGELRYF. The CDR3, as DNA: TGTGCCAGCAGCCAGGACAGGGGCGAATTGAGATACTTC.

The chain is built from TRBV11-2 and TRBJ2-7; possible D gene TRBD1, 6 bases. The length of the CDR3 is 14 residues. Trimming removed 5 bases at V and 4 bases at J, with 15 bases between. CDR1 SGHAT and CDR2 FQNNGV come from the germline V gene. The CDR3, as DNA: TGTGCCAGCAGCCTCAATCAACAGGGTTACGAGCAGTACTTC. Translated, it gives CASSLNQQGYEQYF.

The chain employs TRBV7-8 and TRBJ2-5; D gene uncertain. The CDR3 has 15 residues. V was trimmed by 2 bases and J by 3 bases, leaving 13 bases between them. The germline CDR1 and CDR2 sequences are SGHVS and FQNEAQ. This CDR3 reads CASSLLVGAKETQYF. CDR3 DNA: TGTGCCAGCAGCTTACTGGTCGGCGCAAAAGAGACCCAGTACTTC.

The CDR3 region is CASSRTSGAAHGGETQYF. CDR3 sequence (DNA): TGTGCCAGCAGCAGGACTAGCGGAGCAGCCCACGGGGGGGAGACCCAGTACTTC. The V gene is TRBV21-1, the J gene TRBJ2-5; TRBD2 is the table's D call, not checked against the DNA. TRBV21-1 is given as a pseudogene. This CDR3 spans 18 amino acids.

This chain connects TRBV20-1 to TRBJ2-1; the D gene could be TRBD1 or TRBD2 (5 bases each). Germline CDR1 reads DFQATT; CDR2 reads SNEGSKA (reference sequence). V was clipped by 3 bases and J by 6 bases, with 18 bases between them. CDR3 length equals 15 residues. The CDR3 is CSASKGRAAGNEQFF. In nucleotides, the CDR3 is TGCAGTGCTAGTAAGGGGCGGGCCGCGGGCAATGAGCAGTTCTTC.

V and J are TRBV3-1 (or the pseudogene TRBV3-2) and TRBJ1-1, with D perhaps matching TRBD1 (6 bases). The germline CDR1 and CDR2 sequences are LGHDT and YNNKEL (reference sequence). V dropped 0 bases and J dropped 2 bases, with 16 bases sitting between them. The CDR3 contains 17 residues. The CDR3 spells CASSQDRLQGPNTEAFF. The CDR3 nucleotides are TGTGCCAGCAGCCAAGATCGTCTACAGGGCCCCAACACTGAAGCTTTCTTT.

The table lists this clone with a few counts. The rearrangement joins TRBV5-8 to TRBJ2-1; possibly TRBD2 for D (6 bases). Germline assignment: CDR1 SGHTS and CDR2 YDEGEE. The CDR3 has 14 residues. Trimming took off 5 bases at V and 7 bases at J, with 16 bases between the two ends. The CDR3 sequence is CASSWEALGNEQFF. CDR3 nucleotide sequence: TGTGCCAGCAGTTGGGAGGCGTTGGGAAATGAGCAGTTCTTC.

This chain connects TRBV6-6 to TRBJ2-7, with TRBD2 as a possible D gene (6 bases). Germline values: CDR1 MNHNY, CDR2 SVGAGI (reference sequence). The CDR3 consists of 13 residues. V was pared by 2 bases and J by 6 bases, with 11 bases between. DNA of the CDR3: TGTGCCAGCAGTTACGGGCGGGGCGGCGAGCAGTACTTC. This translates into CASSYGRGGEQYF.

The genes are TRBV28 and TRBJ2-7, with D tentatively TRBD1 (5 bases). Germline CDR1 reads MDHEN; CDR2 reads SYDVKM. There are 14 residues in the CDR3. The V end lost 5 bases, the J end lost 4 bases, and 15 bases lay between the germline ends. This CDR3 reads CASSAGQFRYEQYF. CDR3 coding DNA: TGTGCCAGCAGTGCCGGACAATTTAGGTACGAGCAGTACTTC.

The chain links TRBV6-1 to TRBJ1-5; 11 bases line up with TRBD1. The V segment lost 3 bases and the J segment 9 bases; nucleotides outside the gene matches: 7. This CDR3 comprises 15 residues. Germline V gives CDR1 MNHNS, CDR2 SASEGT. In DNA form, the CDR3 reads TGTGCCAGCAGTGAGGGGACAGGGGGACTTTGGCCCCAGCATTTT. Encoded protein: CASSEGTGGLWPQHF.

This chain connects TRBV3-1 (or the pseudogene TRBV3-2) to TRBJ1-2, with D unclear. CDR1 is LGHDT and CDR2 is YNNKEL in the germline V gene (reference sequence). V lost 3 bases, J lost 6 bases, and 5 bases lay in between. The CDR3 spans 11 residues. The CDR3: CASSQGDGYTF. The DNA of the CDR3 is TGTGCCAGCAGCCAGGGCGATGGCTACACCTTC.